This TCR beta chain was retrieved from a study of OX40 agonist ivuxolimab in advanced cancers. In the study overall: The study gave patients intravenous ivuxolimab at 0.01 to 10 mg/kg every 2 weeks. Study conclusions and caveats: At 0.1 to 3.0 mg/kg and by week 6, clonal expansion occurred in CD4+ and CD8+ blood T cells.

Of note for this clone: What it binds is unknown.

Trimming cost V 0 bases and J 0 bases, with 10 bases left between them. The germline gives CDR1 SGDLS, CDR2 YYNGEE. The CDR3 is 15 residues long. Repertoires were generated with immunoSEQ multiplex PCR, while TCRdb's copy carries only in-frame clones and drops some. The sample carries around 78,000 clones, 87% recorded once. The J gene is TRBJ2-7, the V gene TRBV9; D gene ambiguous. The starting material was CD4+ or CD8+ T cells sorted from blood, obtained in a trial of the OX40 agonist ivuxolimab. The TCR originated in an adult with an advanced solid tumor such as melanoma, head and neck, liver or kidney cancer. The CDR3 here is CASSVGGEASYEQYF. The DNA of the CDR3 is TGTGCCAGCAGCGTAGGTGGGGAAGCCTCCTACGAGCAGTACTTC.